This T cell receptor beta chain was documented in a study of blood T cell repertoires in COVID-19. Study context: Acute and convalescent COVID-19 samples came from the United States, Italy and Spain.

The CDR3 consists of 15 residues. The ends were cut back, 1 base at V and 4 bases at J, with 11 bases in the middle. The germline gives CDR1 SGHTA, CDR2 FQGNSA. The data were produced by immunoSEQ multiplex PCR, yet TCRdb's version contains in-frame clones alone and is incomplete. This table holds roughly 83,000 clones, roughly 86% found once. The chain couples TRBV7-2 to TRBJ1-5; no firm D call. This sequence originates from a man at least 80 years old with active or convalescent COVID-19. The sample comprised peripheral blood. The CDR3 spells CASSLGRQPNQPQHF. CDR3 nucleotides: TGTGCCAGCAGCTTAGGGCGGCAGCCTAATCAGCCCCAGCATTTT.